The present T cell receptor (beta chain) was sequenced within a study of response to subunit inactivated influenza vaccine. This clonotype has a count of ten or more. Its antigen is currently unknown. Study-level results: It was the authors' suggestion that each seasonal influenza vaccination recruits few new T cells.

TCRdb redid the calling of the RT-PCR reads with MiXCR, one entry per CDR3 protein. The table lists about 570,000 distinct CDR3 sequences, about an eighth of them singletons. This CDR3 has 13 residues. V gave up 3 bases and J gave up 8 bases, with 14 bases separating them. The source was PBMCs from blood, collected on the day of vaccination. The source is a man in his forties or fifties who received an inactivated influenza vaccine. The gene calls are TRBV12-3 or TRBV12-4 and TRBJ2-7; perhaps TRBD2 as D (6 bases). DNA for the CDR3: TGTGCCAGCAGTTTCGGGGGTATTAACAAGCAGTACTTC. Its protein is CASSFGGINKQYF.